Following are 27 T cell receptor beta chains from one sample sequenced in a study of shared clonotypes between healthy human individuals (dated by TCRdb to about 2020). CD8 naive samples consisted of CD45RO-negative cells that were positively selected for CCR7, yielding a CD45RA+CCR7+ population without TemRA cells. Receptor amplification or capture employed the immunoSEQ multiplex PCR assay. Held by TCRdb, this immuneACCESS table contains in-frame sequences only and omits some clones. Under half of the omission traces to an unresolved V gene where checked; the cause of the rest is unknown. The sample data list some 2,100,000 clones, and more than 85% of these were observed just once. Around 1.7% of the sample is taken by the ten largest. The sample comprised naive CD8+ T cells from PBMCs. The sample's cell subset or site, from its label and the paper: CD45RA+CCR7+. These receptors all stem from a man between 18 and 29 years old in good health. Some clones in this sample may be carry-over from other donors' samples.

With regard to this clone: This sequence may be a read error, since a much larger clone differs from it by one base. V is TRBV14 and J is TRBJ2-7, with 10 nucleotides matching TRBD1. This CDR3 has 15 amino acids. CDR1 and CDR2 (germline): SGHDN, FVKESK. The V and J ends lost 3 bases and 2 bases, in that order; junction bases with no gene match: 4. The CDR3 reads CASSHPGTGAYEQYF. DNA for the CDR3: TGTGCCAGCAGCCACCCCGGGACAGGGGCCTACGAGCAGTACTTC.

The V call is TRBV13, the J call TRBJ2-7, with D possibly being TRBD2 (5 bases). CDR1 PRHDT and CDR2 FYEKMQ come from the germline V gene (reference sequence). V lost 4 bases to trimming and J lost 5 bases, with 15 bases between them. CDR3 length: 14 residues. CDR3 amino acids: CASSSGRGLNEQYF. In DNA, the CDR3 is TGTGCCAGCAGCTCCGGACGGGGTTTAAACGAGCAGTACTTC. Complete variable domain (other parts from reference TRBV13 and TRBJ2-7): AAGVIQSPRHLIKEKRETATLKCYPIPRHDTVYWYQQGPGQDPQFLISFYEKMQSDKGSIPDRFSAQQFSDYHSELNMSSLELGDSALYFCASSSGRGLNEQYFGPGTRLTVT.

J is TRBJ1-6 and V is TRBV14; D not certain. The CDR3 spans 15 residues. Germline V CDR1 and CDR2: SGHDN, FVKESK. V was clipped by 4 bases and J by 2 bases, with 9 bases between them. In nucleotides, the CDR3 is TGTGCCAGCAGCCGGGCGGGGACCTATAATTCACCCCTCCACTTT. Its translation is CASSRAGTYNSPLHF.

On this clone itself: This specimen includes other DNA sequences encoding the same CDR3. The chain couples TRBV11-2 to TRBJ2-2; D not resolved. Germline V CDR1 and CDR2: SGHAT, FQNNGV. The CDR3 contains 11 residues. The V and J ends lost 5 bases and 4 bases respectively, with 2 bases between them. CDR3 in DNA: TGTGCCAGCAGCCTCACCGGGGAGCTGTTTTTT. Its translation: CASSLTGELFF.

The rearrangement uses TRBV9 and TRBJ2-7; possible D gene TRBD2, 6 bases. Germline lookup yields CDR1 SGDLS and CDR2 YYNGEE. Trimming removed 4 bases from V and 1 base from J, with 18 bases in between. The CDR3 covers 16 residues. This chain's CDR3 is CASSPHPGSGSYEQYF. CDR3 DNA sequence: TGTGCCAGCAGCCCCCACCCGGGTAGCGGATCCTACGAGCAGTACTTC.

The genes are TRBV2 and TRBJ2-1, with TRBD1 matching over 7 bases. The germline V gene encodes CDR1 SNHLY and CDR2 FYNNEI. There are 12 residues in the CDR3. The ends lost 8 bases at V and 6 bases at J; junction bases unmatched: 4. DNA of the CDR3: TGTGCCAGCGAGGGGGCGGGCAATGAGCAGTTCTTC. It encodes CASEGAGNEQFF.

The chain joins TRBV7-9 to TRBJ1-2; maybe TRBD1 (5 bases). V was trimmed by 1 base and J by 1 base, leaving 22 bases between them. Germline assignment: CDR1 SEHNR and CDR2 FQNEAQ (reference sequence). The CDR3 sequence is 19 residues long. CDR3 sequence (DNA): TGTGCCAGCAGCTTAGGCGTACGGGACGCTCCGGTGGGTAACTATGGCTACACCTTC. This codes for CASSLGVRDAPVGNYGYTF.

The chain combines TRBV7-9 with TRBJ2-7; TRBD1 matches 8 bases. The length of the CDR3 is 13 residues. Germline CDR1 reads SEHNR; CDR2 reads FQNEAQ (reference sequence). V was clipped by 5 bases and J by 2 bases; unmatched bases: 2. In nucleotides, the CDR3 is TGTGCCAGCAGCCAGACAGGGGCCTACGAGCAGTACTTC. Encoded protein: CASSQTGAYEQYF.

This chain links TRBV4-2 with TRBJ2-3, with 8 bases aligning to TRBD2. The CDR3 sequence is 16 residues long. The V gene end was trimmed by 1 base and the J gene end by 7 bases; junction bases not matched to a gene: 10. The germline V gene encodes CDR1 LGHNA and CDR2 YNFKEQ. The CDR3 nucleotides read TGTGCCAGCAGCCAAGGCCCCCAAGCGGGGGAGTATACGCAGTATTTT. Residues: CASSQGPQAGEYTQYF.

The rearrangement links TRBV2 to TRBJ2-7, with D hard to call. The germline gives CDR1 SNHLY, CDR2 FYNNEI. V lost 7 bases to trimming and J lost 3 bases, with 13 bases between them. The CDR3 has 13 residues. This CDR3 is CASTPRPGYEQYF. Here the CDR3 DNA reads TGTGCCAGCACCCCCAGGCCGGGCTACGAGCAGTACTTC. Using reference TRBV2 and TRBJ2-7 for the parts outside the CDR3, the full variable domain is EPEVTQTPSHQVTQMGQEVILRCVPISNHLYFYWYRQILGQKVEFLVSFYNNEISEKSEIFDDQFSVERPDGSNFTLKIRSTKLEDSAMYFCASTPRPGYEQYFGPGTRLTVT.

CDR3 in amino acids: CASRQGGVEQYF. CDR3 nucleotide sequence: TGTGCCAGCAGACAGGGGGGCGTCGAGCAGTACTTC. The chain couples TRBV6-1 to TRBJ2-5; TRBD1 agrees at 8 bases. The J call is uncertain, as TRBJ2-7 better fits the DNA end. In germline, CDR1 is MNHNS, CDR2 SASEGT. This CDR3 contains 12 residues.

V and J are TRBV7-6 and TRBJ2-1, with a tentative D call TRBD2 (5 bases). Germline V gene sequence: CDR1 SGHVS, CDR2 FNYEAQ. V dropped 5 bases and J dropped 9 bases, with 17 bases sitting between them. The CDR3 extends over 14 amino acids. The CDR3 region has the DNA TGTGCCAGCAGCCTAACTAGTGAGGTGGGTGAGCAGTTCTTC. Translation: CASSLTSEVGEQFF. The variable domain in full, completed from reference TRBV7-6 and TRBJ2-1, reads GAGVSQSPRYKVTKRGQDVALRCDPISGHVSLYWYRQALGQGPEFLTYFNYEAQQDKSGLPNDRFSAERPEGSISTLTIQRTEQRDSAMYRCASSLTSEVGEQFFGPGTRLTVL.

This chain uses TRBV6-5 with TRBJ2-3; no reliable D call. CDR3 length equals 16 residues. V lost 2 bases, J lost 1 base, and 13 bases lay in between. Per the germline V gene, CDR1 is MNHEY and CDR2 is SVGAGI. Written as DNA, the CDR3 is TGTGCCAGCAGTTACAGATACGGGCTGGGCACAGATACGCAGTATTTT. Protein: CASSYRYGLGTDTQYF.

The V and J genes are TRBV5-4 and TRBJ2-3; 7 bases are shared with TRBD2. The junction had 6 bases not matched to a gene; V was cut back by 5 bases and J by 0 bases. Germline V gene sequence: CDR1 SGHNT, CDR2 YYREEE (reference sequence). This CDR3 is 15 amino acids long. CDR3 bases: TGTGCCAGCAGTCGACAGCGGGAAAGCACAGATACGCAGTATTTT. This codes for CASSRQRESTDTQYF.

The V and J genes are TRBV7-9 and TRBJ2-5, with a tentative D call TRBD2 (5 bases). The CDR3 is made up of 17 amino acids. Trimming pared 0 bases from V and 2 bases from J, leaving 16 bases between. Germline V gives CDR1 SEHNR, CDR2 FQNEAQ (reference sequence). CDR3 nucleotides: TGTGCCAGCAGCTTAGCGCTTCGGGGTGGCCCACAAGAGACCCAGTACTTC. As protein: CASSLALRGGPQETQYF. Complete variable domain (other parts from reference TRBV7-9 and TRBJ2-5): DTGVSQNPRHKITKRGQNVTFRCDPISEHNRLYWYRQTLGQGPEFLTYFQNEAQLEKSRLLSDRFSAERPKGSFSTLEIQRTEQGDSAMYLCASSLALRGGPQETQYFGPGTRLLVL.

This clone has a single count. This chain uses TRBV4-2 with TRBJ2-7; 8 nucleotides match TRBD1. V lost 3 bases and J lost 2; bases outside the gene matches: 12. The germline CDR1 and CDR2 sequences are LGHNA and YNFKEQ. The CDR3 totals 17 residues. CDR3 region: CASSQNPRQGIPYEQYF. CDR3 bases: TGTGCCAGCAGCCAGAACCCCAGACAGGGGATTCCCTACGAGCAGTACTTC.

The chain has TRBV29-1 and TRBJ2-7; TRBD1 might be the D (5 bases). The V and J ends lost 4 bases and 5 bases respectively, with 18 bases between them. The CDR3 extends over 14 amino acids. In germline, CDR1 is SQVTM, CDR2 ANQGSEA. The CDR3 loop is CSVVILGQGDEQYF. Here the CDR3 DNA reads TGCAGCGTTGTAATTTTGGGGCAGGGCGACGAGCAGTACTTC.

The CDR3 is CAGATVMRAPTDTQYF. The CDR3 nucleotides are TGTGCCGGCGCAACCGTTATGCGGGCCCCGACAGATACGCAGTATTTT. The chain combines TRBV7-9 with TRBJ2-3; D is possibly TRBD2 (5 bases). Germline V lookup: CDR1 SEHNR, CDR2 FQNEAQ (reference sequence). There are 16 residues in the CDR3. V was shortened by 11 bases and J by 3 bases, with 24 bases between the two germline ends.

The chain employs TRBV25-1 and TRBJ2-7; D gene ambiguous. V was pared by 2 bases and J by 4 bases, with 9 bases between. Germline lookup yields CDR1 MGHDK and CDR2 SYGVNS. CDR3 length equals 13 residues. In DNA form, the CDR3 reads TGTGCCAGCAGTGAAATGGCGAGTTACGAGCAGTACTTC. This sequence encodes CASSEMASYEQYF.

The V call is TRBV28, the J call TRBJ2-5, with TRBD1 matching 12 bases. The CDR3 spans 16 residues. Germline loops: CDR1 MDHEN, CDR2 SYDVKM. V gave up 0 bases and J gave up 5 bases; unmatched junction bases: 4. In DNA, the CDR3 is TGTGCCAGCAGTTTATGGGGACAGGGGGCCCGTGAGACCCAGTACTTC. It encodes CASSLWGQGARETQYF.

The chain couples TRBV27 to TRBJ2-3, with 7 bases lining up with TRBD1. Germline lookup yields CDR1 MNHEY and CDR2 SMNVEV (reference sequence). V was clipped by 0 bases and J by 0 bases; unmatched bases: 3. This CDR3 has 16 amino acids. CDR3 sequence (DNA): TGTGCCAGCAGTTTATCGTGGGACAGTAGCACAGATACGCAGTATTTT. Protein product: CASSLSWDSSTDTQYF.

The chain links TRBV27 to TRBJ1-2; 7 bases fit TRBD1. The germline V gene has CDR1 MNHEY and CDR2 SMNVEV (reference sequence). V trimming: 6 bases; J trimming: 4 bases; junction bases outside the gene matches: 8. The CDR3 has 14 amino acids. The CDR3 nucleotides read TGTGCCAGCAGAATCCAGGGGGACCTCTATGGCTACACCTTC. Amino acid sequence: CASRIQGDLYGYTF.

The CDR3 DNA is TGTGCCAGCTCTCCGAGACTTGCCCCCACAGATACGCAGTATTTT. This translates into CASSPRLAPTDTQYF. V and J are TRBV18 and TRBJ2-3, with unresolved D. Trimming pared 6 bases from V and 2 bases from J, leaving 15 bases between. This CDR3 has 15 residues. Per the germline V gene, CDR1 is KGHSH and CDR2 is LQKENI.

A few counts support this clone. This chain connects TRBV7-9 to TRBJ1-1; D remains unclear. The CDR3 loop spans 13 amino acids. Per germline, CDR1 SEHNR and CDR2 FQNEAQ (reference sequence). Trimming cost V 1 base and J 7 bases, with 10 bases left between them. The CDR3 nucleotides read TGTGCCAGCAGCTTAGAGGGCCGGTTTGAAGCTTTCTTT. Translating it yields CASSLEGRFEAFF.

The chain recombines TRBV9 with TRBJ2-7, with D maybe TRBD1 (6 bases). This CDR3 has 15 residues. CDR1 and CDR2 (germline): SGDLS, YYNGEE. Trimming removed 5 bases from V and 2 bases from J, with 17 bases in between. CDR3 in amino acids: CASSAGTNIAYEQYF. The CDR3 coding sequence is TGTGCCAGCAGTGCCGGGACAAATATTGCCTACGAGCAGTACTTC.

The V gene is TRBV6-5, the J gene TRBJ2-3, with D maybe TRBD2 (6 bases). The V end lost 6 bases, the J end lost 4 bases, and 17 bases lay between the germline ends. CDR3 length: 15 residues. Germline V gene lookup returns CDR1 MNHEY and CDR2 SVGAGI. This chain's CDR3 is CASRPGTPRPDTQYF. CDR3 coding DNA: TGTGCCAGCAGACCCGGGACTCCTCGCCCAGATACGCAGTATTTT.

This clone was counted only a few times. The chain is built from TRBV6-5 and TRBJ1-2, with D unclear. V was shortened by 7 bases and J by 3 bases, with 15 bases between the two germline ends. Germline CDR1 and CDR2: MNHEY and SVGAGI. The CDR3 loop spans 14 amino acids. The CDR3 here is CASTAEARDYGYTF. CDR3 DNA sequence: TGTGCCAGCACCGCCGAGGCCCGAGACTATGGCTACACCTTC.